These T cell receptor beta chains were read from a single sample in a study of T-cell memory formation after mild COVID-19. TCRdb reprocessed the 5' RACE reads via MiXCR and lists one record per CDR3 protein. Of 140,000 to 150,000 distinct CDR3 sequences in the sample, approximately 5.7% were seen once. Sequenced material: PBMCs or a T cell subset sorted from them (not recorded which). The receptors were sampled from an adult woman who had mild COVID-19 (a few samples of this study predate the infection). Cell type and time point are not known. The CDR3 runs from the conserved cysteine through the conserved F or W. A D gene is named only where the DNA matches it firmly. Size is stated for part of the rows, as once, few or many counts, or as a class when the clone is expanded.

CDR3aa: CASSSSGQDSNYGYTF; CDR3nt: TGTGCCAGCAGTTCGTCAGGACAGGATTCTAACTATGGCTACACCTTC; abundance: few; d_gene: TRBD1; j_gene: TRBJ1-2; v_gene: TRBV6-5
CDR3aa: CAPAGWTQHF; CDR3nt: TGTGCTCCAGCGGGGTGGACCCAGCATTTT; abundance: many; d_gene: .; j_gene: TRBJ1-5; v_gene: TRBV12-5
CDR3aa: CASSLLVRGTYNEQFF; CDR3nt: TGCGCCAGCAGCTTGTTGGTCCGCGGCACCTACAATGAGCAGTTCTTC; abundance: many; d_gene: .; j_gene: TRBJ2-1; v_gene: TRBV5-1
CDR3aa: CASRFSGGAISYNEQFF; CDR3nt: TGTGCCAGCAGATTTAGCGGGGGGGCCATATCCTACAATGAGCAGTTCTTC; abundance: few; d_gene: TRBD2; j_gene: TRBJ2-1; v_gene: TRBV5-5
CDR3aa: CASSPRLAGGFHNEQFF; CDR3nt: TGTGCCAGCAGTCCACGGTTAGCGGGAGGGTTTCACAATGAGCAGTTCTTC; abundance: many; d_gene: TRBD2; j_gene: TRBJ2-1; v_gene: TRBV27
CDR3aa: CASTSSGRATNEQFF; CDR3nt: TGTGCCAGCACCAGTAGCGGGAGGGCCACCAATGAGCAGTTCTTC; abundance: few; d_gene: TRBD2; j_gene: TRBJ2-1; v_gene: TRBV7-3
CDR3aa: CASRSEQGIYTDTQYF; CDR3nt: TGTGCCAGCAGGTCGGAACAGGGAATCTACACAGATACGCAGTATTTT; abundance: many; d_gene: .; j_gene: TRBJ2-3; v_gene: TRBV7-2
CDR3aa: CASATSHYGYTF; CDR3nt: TGTGCCAGCGCGACTTCTCACTATGGCTACACCTTC; abundance: .; d_gene: .; j_gene: TRBJ1-2; v_gene: TRBV6-2/TRBV6-3
CDR3aa: CSVSVGGRGDTQYF; CDR3nt: TGCAGCGTTTCTGTTGGGGGGCGCGGAGATACGCAGTATTTT; abundance: many; d_gene: .; j_gene: TRBJ2-3; v_gene: TRBV29-1
CDR3aa: CASSLAVNQPQHF; CDR3nt: TGTGCCAGCAGCTTAGCGGTCAATCAGCCCCAGCATTTT; abundance: many; d_gene: .; j_gene: TRBJ1-5; v_gene: TRBV7-9
CDR3aa: CASSLGRRGYEQYF; CDR3nt: TGTGCCAGCAGTTTAGGAAGGAGGGGCTACGAGCAGTACTTC; abundance: many; d_gene: .; j_gene: TRBJ2-7; v_gene: TRBV12-3/TRBV12-4
CDR3aa: CSARDYGTSGTDTQYF; CDR3nt: TGCAGTGCTAGAGATTACGGGACTAGCGGTACAGATACGCAGTATTTT; abundance: many; d_gene: TRBD2; j_gene: TRBJ2-3; v_gene: TRBV20-1
CDR3aa: CASSLFWANGELFF; CDR3nt: TGTGCCAGCAGCTTGTTCTGGGCGAACGGGGAGCTGTTTTTT; abundance: few; d_gene: .; j_gene: TRBJ2-2; v_gene: TRBV5-5
CDR3aa: CASSLTEVETQYF; CDR3nt: TGTGCCAGCAGCTTAACAGAGGTCGAGACCCAGTACTTC; abundance: many; d_gene: .; j_gene: TRBJ2-5; v_gene: TRBV7-9
CDR3aa: CATAGPSEPQHF; CDR3nt: TGTGCCACCGCGGGCCCAAGTGAGCCCCAGCATTTT; abundance: .; d_gene: .; j_gene: TRBJ1-5; v_gene: TRBV12-3/TRBV12-4
CDR3aa: CASSVDGLSSYNEQFF; CDR3nt: TGTGCCAGCAGCGTAGACGGACTTTCCTCTTATAATGAGCAGTTCTTC; abundance: few; d_gene: .; j_gene: TRBJ2-1; v_gene: TRBV9
CDR3aa: CASSSISRATEAFF; CDR3nt: TGTGCCAGCAGCTCGATCTCGCGGGCCACTGAAGCTTTCTTT; abundance: few; d_gene: .; j_gene: TRBJ1-1; v_gene: TRBV9
CDR3aa: CASSADRGRAFF; CDR3nt: TGCGCCAGCAGCGCCGACAGGGGGAGGGCTTTCTTT; abundance: few; d_gene: TRBD1; j_gene: TRBJ1-1; v_gene: TRBV5-1
CDR3aa: CASSLVRISTDTQYF; CDR3nt: TGTGCCAGCAGCTTAGTGCGGATTAGCACAGATACGCAGTATTTT; abundance: many; d_gene: .; j_gene: TRBJ2-3; v_gene: TRBV5-5
CDR3aa: CASSLGRLAGGTDTQYF; CDR3nt: TGTGCCAGCAGCTTAGGTCGACTAGCGGGGGGCACAGATACGCAGTATTTT; abundance: .; d_gene: TRBD2; j_gene: TRBJ2-3; v_gene: TRBV11-3
CDR3aa: CSAPQVGDTQYF; CDR3nt: TGCAGTGCTCCCCAGGTCGGAGATACGCAGTATTTT; abundance: many; d_gene: .; j_gene: TRBJ2-3; v_gene: TRBV20-1
CDR3aa: CATSDSGFANYGYTF; CDR3nt: TGTGCCACCAGTGATTCTGGGTTTGCTAACTATGGCTACACCTTC; abundance: .; d_gene: .; j_gene: TRBJ1-2; v_gene: TRBV24-1
CDR3aa: CASSSRTGDNSPLHF; CDR3nt: TGTGCCAGCAGCTCCCGGACAGGGGATAATTCACCCCTCCACTTT; abundance: many; d_gene: TRBD1; j_gene: TRBJ1-6; v_gene: TRBV7-3
CDR3aa: CASSYQESYGYTF; CDR3nt: TGTGCCAGCAGTTACCAGGAGAGCTATGGCTACACCTTC; abundance: few; d_gene: .; j_gene: TRBJ1-2; v_gene: TRBV12-3/TRBV12-4
CDR3aa: CASSQGAGNTGELFF; CDR3nt: TGCGCCAGCAGCCAAGGAGCAGGGAACACCGGGGAGCTGTTTTTT; abundance: .; d_gene: .; j_gene: TRBJ2-2; v_gene: TRBV4-1
CDR3aa: CSANIPSNQPQHF; CDR3nt: TGCAGTGCTAACATCCCTAGCAATCAGCCCCAGCATTTT; abundance: .; d_gene: .; j_gene: TRBJ1-5; v_gene: TRBV20-1
CDR3aa: CSVEYRPYGYTF; CDR3nt: TGCAGCGTTGAATACCGTCCCTATGGCTACACCTTC; abundance: few; d_gene: .; j_gene: TRBJ1-2; v_gene: TRBV29-1
CDR3aa: CASSQGGGYGYTF; CDR3nt: TGTGCCAGCAGTCAGGGAGGGGGCTATGGCTACACCTTC; abundance: many; d_gene: .; j_gene: TRBJ1-2; v_gene: TRBV12-3/TRBV12-4
CDR3aa: CASSGGPGQGFNTQYF; CDR3nt: TGTGCCAGCAGCGGTGGACCGGGACAGGGTTTTAATACGCAGTATTTT; abundance: .; d_gene: TRBD1; j_gene: TRBJ2-3; v_gene: TRBV9
CDR3aa: CASSQDPWLDSGNTIYF; CDR3nt: TGCGCCAGCAGCCAAGATCCGTGGCTAGACTCTGGAAACACCATATATTTT; abundance: .; d_gene: .; j_gene: TRBJ1-3; v_gene: TRBV4-3
CDR3aa: CASSRSPIALETQYF; CDR3nt: TGTGCCAGCTCACGATCCCCCATCGCTCTGGAGACCCAGTACTTC; abundance: many; d_gene: .; j_gene: TRBJ2-5; v_gene: TRBV18
CDR3aa: CASSLEVRLNQPQHF; CDR3nt: TGTGCCAGCAGCTTGGAGGTCAGACTAAATCAGCCCCAGCATTTT; abundance: many; d_gene: .; j_gene: TRBJ1-5; v_gene: TRBV5-5
CDR3aa: CASSYGKSGRVYNEQFF; CDR3nt: TGTGCCAGCAGTTACGGCAAGAGCGGGAGGGTTTACAATGAGCAGTTCTTC; abundance: few; d_gene: TRBD2; j_gene: TRBJ2-1; v_gene: TRBV6-6
CDR3aa: CSVGTSGRNYGYTF; CDR3nt: TGCAGCGTTGGGACATCCGGGCGGAACTATGGCTACACCTTC; abundance: .; d_gene: .; j_gene: TRBJ1-2; v_gene: TRBV29-1
CDR3aa: CASSHRGETQYF; CDR3nt: TGTGCCAGCAGCCATAGAGGGGAGACCCAGTACTTC; abundance: .; d_gene: .; j_gene: TRBJ2-5; v_gene: TRBV3-1
CDR3aa: CASRNSGSGENIQYF; CDR3nt: TGTGCCAGCAGGAATAGCGGGAGCGGGGAAAACATTCAGTACTTC; abundance: .; d_gene: TRBD2; j_gene: TRBJ2-4; v_gene: TRBV2
CDR3aa: CASSWGTGTNYGYTF; CDR3nt: TGTGCCAGCAGCTGGGGGACAGGAACTAACTATGGCTACACCTTC; abundance: many; d_gene: TRBD1; j_gene: TRBJ1-2; v_gene: TRBV11-2
CDR3aa: CATSDSLMETQYF; CDR3nt: TGTGCCACCAGTGATTCCCTGATGGAGACCCAGTACTTC; abundance: many; d_gene: .; j_gene: TRBJ2-5; v_gene: TRBV24-1
CDR3aa: CASSLEAGRTNTEAFF; CDR3nt: TGTGCCAGCAGCTTGGAGGCAGGGAGGACGAACACTGAAGCTTTCTTT; abundance: .; d_gene: .; j_gene: TRBJ1-1; v_gene: TRBV5-6
CDR3aa: CASSSGTLNTEAFF; CDR3nt: TGCGCCAGCAGCTCGGGGACACTGAACACTGAAGCTTTCTTT; abundance: many; d_gene: .; j_gene: TRBJ1-1; v_gene: TRBV5-1
CDR3aa: CASSSSGIYEQYF; CDR3nt: TGTGCCAGCAGCTCTAGCGGGATTTACGAGCAGTACTTC; abundance: many; d_gene: TRBD2; j_gene: TRBJ2-7; v_gene: TRBV7-6
CDR3aa: CSVLQGANEKLFF; CDR3nt: TGCAGCGTCCTACAGGGGGCTAATGAAAAACTGTTTTTT; abundance: many; d_gene: TRBD1; j_gene: TRBJ1-4; v_gene: TRBV29-1
CDR3aa: CASRGLAGGLSQETQYF; CDR3nt: TGTGCCAGCAGAGGACTAGCGGGGGGGCTTAGCCAAGAGACCCAGTACTTC; abundance: many; d_gene: TRBD2; j_gene: TRBJ2-5; v_gene: TRBV12-3/TRBV12-4
CDR3aa: CASSPHPEDTQYF; CDR3nt: TGCGCCAGCAGCCCACATCCTGAAGATACGCAGTATTTT; abundance: many; d_gene: .; j_gene: TRBJ2-3; v_gene: TRBV5-1
CDR3aa: CSARGPQAGVRTGELFF; CDR3nt: TGCAGTGCTAGAGGCCCCCAAGCGGGAGTACGGACCGGGGAGCTGTTTTTT; abundance: many; d_gene: TRBD2; j_gene: TRBJ2-2; v_gene: TRBV20-1
CDR3aa: CASRTGGFPDTQYF; CDR3nt: TGTGCCAGCAGGACGGGAGGGTTCCCAGATACGCAGTATTTT; abundance: .; d_gene: TRBD2; j_gene: TRBJ2-3; v_gene: TRBV7-9
CDR3aa: CATSRTGGHGYTF; CDR3nt: TGTGCCACCAGCCGAACAGGGGGTCACGGCTACACCTTC; abundance: .; d_gene: TRBD1; j_gene: TRBJ1-2; v_gene: TRBV24-1
CDR3aa: CASSPYRTSTDTQYF; CDR3nt: TGTGCCAGCAGCCCCTACCGGACCAGCACAGATACGCAGTATTTT; abundance: .; d_gene: .; j_gene: TRBJ2-3; v_gene: TRBV3-1
CDR3aa: CASSLGTNTDTQYF; CDR3nt: TGTGCCAGCAGCTTGGGGACAAACACAGATACGCAGTATTTT; abundance: many; d_gene: .; j_gene: TRBJ2-3; v_gene: TRBV7-9
CDR3aa: CASSFNRGPEEQYF; CDR3nt: TGTGCCAGCAGTTTTAACAGGGGGCCGGAGGAGCAGTACTTC; abundance: .; d_gene: TRBD1; j_gene: TRBJ2-7; v_gene: TRBV12-3/TRBV12-4
CDR3aa: CASSPFRGGQETQYF; CDR3nt: TGTGCCAGCAGCCCCTTTAGGGGAGGGCAAGAGACCCAGTACTTC; abundance: many; d_gene: TRBD2; j_gene: TRBJ2-5; v_gene: TRBV28
CDR3aa: CSVEEGTGIQYF; CDR3nt: TGCAGCGTTGAAGAGGGGACCGGGATTCAGTACTTC; abundance: .; d_gene: .; j_gene: TRBJ2-4; v_gene: TRBV29-1
CDR3aa: CASSPLDRDEAFF; CDR3nt: TGTGCCAGCAGCCCACTCGACAGGGATGAAGCTTTCTTT; abundance: few; d_gene: TRBD1; j_gene: TRBJ1-1; v_gene: TRBV14
CDR3aa: CASSLAPGGINQPQHF; CDR3nt: TGCGCCAGCAGCTTGGCCCCGGGAGGGATAAATCAGCCCCAGCATTTT; abundance: many; d_gene: .; j_gene: TRBJ1-5; v_gene: TRBV5-1